One sample yielded the 8 T cell receptor beta chains listed below, sequenced in a study of blood T cell repertoires in COVID-19. TCRdb keeps only in-frame clones here, not all; method: immunoSEQ multiplex PCR. The sample gives 160,000 or so clones, 80% of which show up once; roughly 6% is in the top ten. Sequencing was performed on PBMCs or T cells enriched from blood (not recorded which). Receptors originate from a man in his forties or fifties who had recovered from COVID-19.

This chain joins TRBV5-3 and TRBJ1-6; D gene ambiguous. TRBV5-3 is recorded as an ORF, its role being uncertain. The CDR3 is made up of 16 amino acids. The V end was cut by 5 bases, the J end by 11 bases, with 23 bases between. This chain's CDR3 is CARSLLIGQTSPPLHF. As DNA, the CDR3 is TGTGCCAGAAGTTTGTTGATTGGGCAAACTAGCCCACCCCTCCACTTT.

The CDR3 DNA reads as TGTGCCAGCAGCCAAGCGCGCGGGGGGTACAATGAGCAGTTCTTC. It is translated as CASSQARGGYNEQFF. The chain has TRBV4-2 and TRBJ2-1; the match to TRBD2 covers 8 bases. The length of the CDR3 is 15 residues. The germline V gene encodes CDR1 LGHNA and CDR2 YNFKEQ. The trim removed 1 base at V and 4 bases at J, leaving 3 bases unmatched.

The chain uses TRBV25-1 and TRBJ1-4; a possible D gene is TRBD1 (5 bases). V dropped 3 bases and J dropped 8 bases, with 16 bases sitting between them. Germline loops: CDR1 MGHDK, CDR2 SYGVNS. This CDR3 contains 15 residues. CDR3 loop: CASSDTGRVPEKLFF. The CDR3 DNA reads TGTGCCAGCAGTGATACGGGCAGGGTCCCGGAAAAACTGTTTTTT.

The chain employs TRBV7-8 and TRBJ2-7; the D is unclear. This CDR3 comprises 14 residues. Germline lookup yields CDR1 SGHVS and CDR2 FQNEAQ. V was trimmed by 5 bases and J by 2 bases, leaving 13 bases between them. CDR3 residues: CASSSTTLTYEQYF. The CDR3 DNA reads as TGTGCCAGCAGCAGCACTACACTAACCTACGAGCAGTACTTC.

The chain employs TRBV9 and TRBJ2-1; TRBD2 aligns across 7 bases. The CDR3 runs 15 residues. The germline V gene has CDR1 SGDLS and CDR2 YYNGEE. V was pared by 0 bases and J by 0 bases, with 0 bases of the junction left unmatched. The CDR3, as DNA: TGTGCCAGCAGCGTAGGGACTAGCTCCTACAATGAGCAGTTCTTC. Translating it yields CASSVGTSSYNEQFF.

This chain connects TRBV5-1 to TRBJ1-6; maybe TRBD1 (6 bases). Trimming removed 0 bases from V and 4 bases from J, with 8 bases in between. The CDR3 length is 15 residues. Germline V CDR1 and CDR2: SGHRS, YFSETQ. The CDR3 is CASSLATGYNSPLHF. The DNA for the CDR3 is TGCGCCAGCAGCTTGGCCACAGGGTATAATTCACCCCTCCACTTT.

V is TRBV7-3 and J is TRBJ2-2; D is ambiguous. In germline, CDR1 is SGHTA, CDR2 FQGTGA. The CDR3 length is 14 residues. V lost 2 bases to trimming and J lost 5 bases, with 9 bases between them. DNA of the CDR3: TGTGCCAGCAGCTTAGAGGTCTTTACCGGGGAGCTGTTTTTT. It is translated as CASSLEVFTGELFF.

The J gene is TRBJ1-5, the V gene TRBV7-6, with D possibly matching TRBD1 (6 bases). The germline gives CDR1 SGHVS, CDR2 FNYEAQ. V was trimmed by 1 base and J by 0 bases, leaving 10 bases between them. This CDR3 is 16 amino acids long. In nucleotides, the CDR3 is TGTGCCAGCAGCTTAGTAGCAGGGGCTAGCAATCAGCCCCAGCATTTT. It yields the protein CASSLVAGASNQPQHF.